This T cell receptor (beta chain) was sequenced during a study of shared clonotypes between healthy human individuals. Method: immunoSEQ multiplex PCR; TCRdb's copy keeps in-frame clones and lacks some. The table lists a few hundred thousand clones, 70% to 80% of them singletons, with around 12% in the top ten. Findings and limits, study-wide: It was anticipated that sequencing depth would influence how many clonotypes donors shared.

V was trimmed by 4 bases and J by 5 bases, leaving 17 bases between them. The germline gives CDR1 MDHEN, CDR2 SYDVKM. CDR3 length: 15 residues. Comments on this clone: The antigen remains undetermined.

The sequence was collected from a middle-aged woman in good health. Some clones in this sample may be carry-over from other donors' samples. The chain uses TRBV28 and TRBJ1-1, with D perhaps matching TRBD1 (6 bases). Input material: PBMCs. The CDR3 bases are TGTGCCAGCAGTTCCCTAACAGGGTTGGGGACTGAAGCTTTCTTT. Amino acids: CASSSLTGLGTEAFF. Full variable domain (remainder filled in from reference TRBV28 and TRBJ1-1): DVKVTQSSRYLVKRTGEKVFLECVQDMDHENMFWYRQDPGLGLRLIYFSYDVKMKEKGDIPEGYSVSREKKERFSLILESASTNQTSMYLCASSSLTGLGTEAFFGQGTRLTVV.